A single sample gave rise to the 21 T cell receptor beta chains below, sequenced in a study of cytomegalovirus exposure and HLA in healthy donors. The PCR had 60 Vbeta and 13 Jbeta primers. Sequencing was performed with immunoSEQ multiplex PCR; in TCRdb, only in-frame clones are kept and a portion is missing. The sample lists about 160,000 clones, about 80% occurring once. Sequenced sample: PBMCs. Receptors originate from a woman in her forties or fifties in good health and CMV-seropositive.

The chain joins TRBV5-1 to TRBJ1-4; no definite D call. The V end was cut by 4 bases, the J end by 5 bases, with 9 bases between. Looked up from germline, CDR1 is SGHRS and CDR2 is YFSETQ. CDR3 length: 13 amino acids. CDR3 nucleotides: TGCGCCAGCAGCCTCGGGTCCAATGAAAAACTGTTTTTT. Translating it yields CASSLGSNEKLFF.

The V and J genes are TRBV5-1 and TRBJ2-1, with 8 bases that match TRBD2. This CDR3 spans 15 amino acids. V shed 1 base and J 10 bases; nucleotides not matched to a gene: 10. CDR1 is SGHRS and CDR2 is YFSETQ in the germline V gene. CDR3 nucleotides: TGCGCCAGCAGCTTGCTAGCGGGTGAATCCCCGGAGCAGTTCTTC. It yields the protein CASSLLAGESPEQFF.

For this clone: The sample carries other DNA sequences with the same CDR3. The genes are TRBV5-1 and TRBJ1-1; TRBD1 matches 7 bases. Germline trimming cut 3 bases from V and 1 base from J; bases unmatched to any gene: 3. The CDR3 has 14 residues. Germline V gene lookup returns CDR1 SGHRS and CDR2 YFSETQ. CDR3: CASSSQGGNTEAFF. CDR3 bases: TGCGCCAGCAGCTCTCAGGGGGGGAACACTGAAGCTTTCTTT.

The chain recombines TRBV29-1 with TRBJ2-3; TRBD2 is a possible D gene (6 bases). The CDR3 length is 15 residues. Germline V CDR1 and CDR2: SQVTM, ANQGSEA. V was clipped by 4 bases and J by 2 bases, with 16 bases between them. CDR3 nucleotide sequence: TGCAGCGTTGTGGTGGCGGGACTCCTCACAGATACGCAGTATTTT. Translated: CSVVVAGLLTDTQYF.

This chain connects TRBV5-4 to TRBJ2-5; TRBD1 is a possible D gene (6 bases). V lost 3 bases and J lost 4, with 10 bases in between. This CDR3 region has 13 residues. The V gene's germline CDR1 is SGHNT and CDR2 YYREEE (reference sequence). CDR3 in DNA: TGTGCCAGCAGCTGGCCGACAGGAGAGACCCAGTACTTC. Translating it yields CASSWPTGETQYF.

This clone was counted once. The chain combines TRBV9 with TRBJ1-1; D gene ambiguous. The CDR3 contains 14 residues. Germline CDR1 reads SGDLS; CDR2 reads YYNGEE. Trimming removed 0 bases at V and 4 bases at J, with 10 bases between. CDR3 in DNA: TGTGCCAGCAGCGTAGCTGCGGCCTCCACTGAAGCTTTCTTT. This gives the protein CASSVAAASTEAFF. Supplemented by reference TRBV9 and TRBJ1-1, the full variable domain reads DSGVTQTPKHLITATGQRVTLRCSPRSGDLSVYWYQQSLDQGLQFLIQYYNGEERAKGNILERFSAQQFPDLHSELNLSSLELGDSALYFCASSVAAASTEAFFGQGTRLTVV.

DNA for the CDR3: TGTGCCAGCAGTTTAGCCAAGGACAGGGAGGCCTATGGCTACACCTTC. It translates to CASSLAKDREAYGYTF. The genes are TRBV28 and TRBJ1-2; 8 positions match TRBD1. The CDR3 totals 16 residues. Unmatched junction bases numbered 9, after V lost 2 bases and J lost 4 bases. Germline CDR1 is MDHEN and CDR2 is SYDVKM.

The chain recombines TRBV5-6 with TRBJ2-7; 7 bases match TRBD2. Germline V lookup: CDR1 SGHDT, CDR2 YYEEEE. The CDR3 extends over 15 amino acids. V dropped 2 bases and J dropped 3; count of bases not matched to a gene: 8. The chain's CDR3 is CASSFQPGDYYEQYF. CDR3 coding DNA: TGTGCCAGCAGCTTCCAGCCCGGGGACTACTACGAGCAGTACTTC.

V gene TRBV27 combines with J gene TRBJ2-2, with TRBD1 matching over 8 bases. The CDR3 runs 15 residues. Germline trimming cut 3 bases from V and 4 bases from J; bases unmatched to any gene: 4. Germline values: CDR1 MNHEY, CDR2 SMNVEV (reference sequence). CDR3 DNA: TGTGCCAGCAGTTTCAGGGGGCTGGGCACCGGGGAGCTGTTTTTT. Translated: CASSFRGLGTGELFF.

The chain employs TRBV6-1 and TRBJ1-1; D uncertain. Germline CDR1 MNHNS, CDR2 SASEGT. The CDR3 is 14 amino acids. The V end was cut by 4 bases, the J end by 0 bases, with 9 bases between. The CDR3 reads CASSVRFMNTEAFF. DNA for the CDR3: TGTGCCAGCAGTGTGCGGTTTATGAACACTGAAGCTTTCTTT.

This chain uses TRBV5-1 with TRBJ2-1; D gene ambiguous. The CDR3 runs to 16 residues. Germline CDR1 reads SGHRS; CDR2 reads YFSETQ. V was shortened by 1 base and J by 0 bases, with 11 bases between the two germline ends. The chain's CDR3 is CASSLFDTSSYNEQFF. For the CDR3, the DNA is TGCGCCAGCAGCTTGTTCGACACCAGCTCCTACAATGAGCAGTTCTTC.

The chain combines TRBV11-2 with TRBJ1-1; 7 bases are shared with TRBD1. Looked up from germline, CDR1 is SGHAT and CDR2 is FQNNGV. This CDR3 region has 18 residues. V shed 4 bases, J shed 7 bases, and the junction held 21 bases outside the gene matches. The CDR3 loop is CASSSRGEVQGQRYEAFF. The CDR3 DNA sequence: TGTGCCAGCAGCTCAAGGGGTGAGGTTCAGGGACAGCGATATGAAGCTTTCTTT. The entire variable domain, with the rest obtained from reference TRBV11-2 and TRBJ1-1, is as follows: EAGVAQSPRYKIIEKRQSVAFWCNPISGHATLYWYQQILGQGPKLLIQFQNNGVVDDSQLPKDRFSAERLKGVDSTLKIQPAKLEDSAVYLCASSSRGEVQGQRYEAFFGQGTRLTVV.

The chain employs TRBV6-5 and TRBJ2-7; 11 nucleotides match TRBD2. V lost 6 bases and J lost 1; bases outside the gene matches: 5. The CDR3 runs 15 residues. CDR1 MNHEY and CDR2 SVGAGI come from the germline V gene. CDR3 amino acids: CASSILAGESYEQYF. The DNA for the CDR3 is TGTGCCAGCAGCATACTAGCGGGGGAGTCCTACGAGCAGTACTTC.

The genes are TRBV6-6 and TRBJ2-1; D not resolved. Germline V gives CDR1 MNHNY, CDR2 SVGAGI (reference sequence). V gave up 5 bases and J gave up 8 bases, with 7 bases separating them. The CDR3 extends over 11 amino acids. The CDR3 nucleotides are TGTGCCAGCAGTCCCTCGGATGAGCAGTTCTTC. Translating gives CASSPSDEQFF.

V is TRBV4-3 and J is TRBJ2-2; 7 nucleotides match TRBD1. The trim removed 5 bases at V and 4 bases at J, leaving 10 bases unmatched. Germline V gives CDR1 LGHNA, CDR2 YSLEER. The CDR3 consists of 16 residues. CDR3 sequence reads: CASSENRGLVTGELFF. The DNA for the CDR3 is TGCGCCAGCAGCGAGAACAGGGGATTGGTCACCGGGGAGCTGTTTTTT.

The rearrangement uses TRBV2 and TRBJ2-1; D ambiguous. Deletions cut 5 bases from V and 6 bases from J, with 20 bases between. The CDR3 sequence is 16 residues long. In germline, CDR1 is SNHLY, CDR2 FYNNEI. CDR3 nucleotide sequence: TGTGCCAGCAGTCCGAGCGTGGCCCCGGAAGGCAATGAGCAGTTCTTC. Translating gives CASSPSVAPEGNEQFF.

V and J are TRBV29-1 and TRBJ2-3, with TRBD2 matching over 11 bases. Trimming took 6 bases from V and 4 from J; bases not matched to a gene: 3. This CDR3 contains 13 residues. Germline CDR1 and CDR2: SQVTM and ANQGSEA. DNA of the CDR3: TGCAGCGTGTCACTAGCGGGGGCAGATACGCAGTATTTT. Protein product: CSVSLAGADTQYF.

The chain employs TRBV28 and TRBJ1-5; tentative D call: TRBD1 (5 bases). V gave up 8 bases and J gave up 2 bases, with 7 bases separating them. The CDR3 extends over 12 amino acids. CDR1 is MDHEN, CDR2 SYDVKM, per germline. CDR3 sequence (DNA): TGTGCCAGCGGACACCGCAATCAGCCCCAGCATTTT. Translating gives CASGHRNQPQHF. Combining the CDR3 with reference TRBV28 and TRBJ1-5 gives the whole variable domain DVKVTQSSRYLVKRTGEKVFLECVQDMDHENMFWYRQDPGLGLRLIYFSYDVKMKEKGDIPEGYSVSREKKERFSLILESASTNQTSMYLCASGHRNQPQHFGDGTRLSIL.

CDR3 residues: CASSQVAGSSPLHF. The CDR3 nucleotides are TGTGCCAGCAGCCAAGTGGCAGGGTCCTCACCCCTCCACTTT. This chain joins TRBV14 and TRBJ1-6; tentatively, D is TRBD1 (5 bases). Germline V CDR1 and CDR2: SGHDN, FVKESK. V lost 1 base and J lost 10, with 11 bases in between. This CDR3 comprises 14 residues. The complete variable domain, with remaining parts taken from reference TRBV14 and TRBJ1-6, reads EAGVTQFPSHSVIEKGQTVTLRCDPISGHDNLYWYRRVMGKEIKFLLHFVKESKQDESGMPNNRFLAERTGGTYSTLKVQPAELEDSGVYFCASSQVAGSSPLHFGNGTRLTVT.

The chain carries TRBV29-1 and TRBJ1-1; 7 nucleotides agree with TRBD1. The V gene end was trimmed by 7 bases and the J gene end by 0 bases; junction bases not matched to a gene: 5. The length of the CDR3 is 13 residues. Looked up from germline, CDR1 is SQVTM and CDR2 is ANQGSEA. As DNA, the CDR3 is TGCAGCGGTCAACAGGGGATGAACACTGAAGCTTTCTTT. It is translated as CSGQQGMNTEAFF.

This clone was observed a handful of times. J is TRBJ2-1 and V is TRBV9; 7 nucleotides line up with TRBD2. CDR1 SGDLS and CDR2 YYNGEE come from the germline V gene. The CDR3 runs 17 residues. Losses at the gene ends were 0 bases for V and 9 bases for J; bases not matched to a gene: 15. Here the CDR3 reads CASSVGTGTNRFGEQFF. CDR3 bases: TGTGCCAGCAGCGTAGGGACCGGGACTAACAGGTTCGGTGAGCAGTTCTTC.